The clone carrying this T cell receptor beta chain occurred a few times. Its antigen is currently unknown. These data are taken from a study of radiation and T cells in renal cell carcinoma. Study-level points and caveats: Pretreatment tumor biopsies were lacking, so baseline clonotypes are unknown. From baseline, blood top tumor clonotypes peaked at 2 weeks post-radiation.

TCRdb's copy holds only in-frame clones and misses some; the assay was immunoSEQ multiplex PCR. The sample carries around 120,000 clones, around four fifths recorded once. The time point: blood 2 weeks post-SBRT. Treatment of the sample: 15 Gy SBRT to primary tumor, nephrectomy 4 weeks later. Serial blood draws occurred at baseline and 2 and 4 weeks post-SBRT. This renal cell carcinoma was of the clear cell type. CDR3 length: 14 residues. CDR1 and CDR2 from the germline V gene are MNHNS and SASEGT. V was shortened by 1 base and J by 0 bases, with 6 bases between the two germline ends. Sample: blood, taken from a patient whose treatment included radiotherapy and nephrectomy. This TCR came from a woman aged 60-75 years with renal cell carcinoma. The chain links TRBV6-1 to TRBJ1-1; the D is unclear. DNA for the CDR3: TGTGCCAGCAGTGAAGGCAGCCTGAACACTGAAGCTTTCTTT. Amino acids: CASSEGSLNTEAFF.